Below, one TCR beta chain is given with its context. Sequencing was performed with immunoSEQ multiplex PCR; in TCRdb, only in-frame clones are kept and a portion is missing. This sample yields more than 85,000 clones, of which 70% to 90% are seen a single time; 4% to 5% belongs to the top ten. Germline-derived CDR1 and CDR2 are SGHRS and YFSETQ. With V trimmed by 4 bases and J by 8 bases, 8 bases remained unmatched. CDR3 length: 16 amino acids. This sample stems from a study of blood T cell repertoires in COVID-19. Study summary: The analysed material was cDNA or gDNA that came from T cells, B-cell-depleted T cells, or PBMCs.

This clonotype was sampled from a human donor with COVID-19, enrolled during active disease. The donor label of this sample is uncertain. The chain recombines TRBV5-1 with TRBJ2-1, with TRBD2 matching over 14 bases. Sequenced material: peripheral blood. The CDR3 coding sequence is TGCGCCAGCAGCATCCGACTAGCGGGGGGGCCCGATGAGCAGTTCTTC. Amino acid sequence: CASSIRLAGGPDEQFF.